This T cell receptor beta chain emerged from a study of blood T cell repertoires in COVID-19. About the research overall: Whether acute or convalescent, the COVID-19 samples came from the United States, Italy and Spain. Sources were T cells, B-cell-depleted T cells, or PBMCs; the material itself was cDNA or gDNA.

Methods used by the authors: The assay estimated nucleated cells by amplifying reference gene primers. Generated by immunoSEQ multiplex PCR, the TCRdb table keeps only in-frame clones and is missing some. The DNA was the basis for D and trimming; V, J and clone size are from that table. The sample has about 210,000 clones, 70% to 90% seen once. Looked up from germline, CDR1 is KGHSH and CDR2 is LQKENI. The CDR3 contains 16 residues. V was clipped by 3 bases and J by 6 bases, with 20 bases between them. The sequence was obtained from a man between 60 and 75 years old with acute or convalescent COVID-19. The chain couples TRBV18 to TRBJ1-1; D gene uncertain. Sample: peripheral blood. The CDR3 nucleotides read TGTGCCAGCTCACCGGTGGCCGTTGTCCTCAGCGCTGAAGCTTTCTTT. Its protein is CASSPVAVVLSAEAFF.